This T cell receptor (beta chain) was captured by sequencing in a study of identifying expanded T cells in peripheral blood. Study observations and caveats: Over about two and four weeks, about 16 and 19 clones changed, versus more than 1 between replicates. Across healthy donors, higher total template counts meant significantly greater approximately two-week count variance.

Turning to this clone: Its antigen is unidentified.

The CDR3 is 14 residues long. Trimming removed 2 bases from V and 3 bases from J, with 11 bases in between. The germline gives CDR1 SSHAT, CDR2 FNYEAQ (reference sequence). Measured with immunoSEQ multiplex PCR; TCRdb has only the in-frame clones, and not every one. The data hold roughly 78,000 clones, with roughly 90% observed a single time. Specimen: blood. The receptor was isolated from a person between 18 and 75 years old in good health. The chain carries TRBV7-7 and TRBJ2-7, with D possibly being TRBD1 (6 bases). In DNA form, the CDR3 reads TGTGCCAGCAGCTTACGGGGACAATTCTACGAGCAGTACTTC. It is translated as CASSLRGQFYEQYF. The whole variable domain, filled in from reference TRBV7-7 and TRBJ2-7, reads GAGVSQSPRYKVTKRGQDVTLRCDPISSHATLYWYQQALGQGPEFLTYFNYEAQPDKSGLPSDRFSAERPEGSISTLTIQRTEQRDSAMYRCASSLRGQFYEQYFGPGTRLTVT.